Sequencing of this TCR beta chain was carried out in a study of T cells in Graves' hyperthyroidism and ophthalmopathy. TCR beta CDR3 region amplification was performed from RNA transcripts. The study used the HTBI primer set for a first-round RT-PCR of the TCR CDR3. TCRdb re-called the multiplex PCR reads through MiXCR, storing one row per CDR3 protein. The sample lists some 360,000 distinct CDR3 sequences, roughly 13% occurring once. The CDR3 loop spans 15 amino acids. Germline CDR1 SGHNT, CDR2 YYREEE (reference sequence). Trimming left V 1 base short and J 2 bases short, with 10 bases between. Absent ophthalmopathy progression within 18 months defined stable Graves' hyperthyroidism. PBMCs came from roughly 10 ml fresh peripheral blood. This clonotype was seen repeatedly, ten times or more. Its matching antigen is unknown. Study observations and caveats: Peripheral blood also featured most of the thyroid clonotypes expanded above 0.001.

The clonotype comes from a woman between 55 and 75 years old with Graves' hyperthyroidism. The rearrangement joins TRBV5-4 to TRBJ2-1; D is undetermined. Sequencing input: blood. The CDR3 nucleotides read TGTGCCAGCAGCTTGCGGAAGGGCGCCTACAATGAGCAGTTCTTC. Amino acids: CASSLRKGAYNEQFF.